Each of the 31 T cell receptor beta chains below was sequenced from the same sample in a study of blood T cell repertoires in COVID-19 (dated by TCRdb to the early 2020s). Library prep was done by the immunoSEQ multiplex PCR assay. TCRdb took over this immuneACCESS table, retaining in-frame rearrangements with V and J assigned. Such tables are incomplete; in checked studies, under half of the missing clones stem from an unresolved V gene, and the remainder is unexplained. The sample table records some 140,000 clones; roughly 84% of these occur just once. The ten largest clones capture about a sixth of the sample. The specimen sequenced was peripheral blood. These receptors were obtained from a woman older than 75 with acute or convalescent COVID-19.

The V call is TRBV11-2, the J call TRBJ1-5, with D perhaps TRBD1 (6 bases). V was clipped by 1 base and J by 7 bases, with 11 bases between them. CDR1 is SGHAT and CDR2 is FQNNGV in the germline V gene. The CDR3 consists of 14 residues. In DNA, the CDR3 is TGTGCCAGCAGCTTAGTAGGGGGGGCCCAGCCCCAGCATTTT. Translation gives CASSLVGGAQPQHF.

This clone was counted a few times. The gene calls are TRBV19 and TRBJ1-4, with D hard to call. CDR1 LNHDA and CDR2 SQIVND come from the germline V gene (reference sequence). Trimming took off 3 bases at V and 8 bases at J, with 13 bases between the two ends. The CDR3 has 14 amino acids. The CDR3 protein is CASSMDRVGEKLFF. Here the CDR3 DNA reads TGTGCCAGTAGTATGGATCGGGTTGGGGAAAAACTGTTTTTT.

This chain uses TRBV19 with TRBJ2-3; 9 positions match TRBD2. CDR3 length: 12 residues. Germline CDR1 and CDR2: LNHDA and SQIVND (reference sequence). V was pared by 3 bases and J by 9 bases, with 1 base of the junction left unmatched. This CDR3 is CASSISGRTQYF. For the CDR3, the DNA is TGTGCCAGTAGTATTAGCGGGAGAACGCAGTATTTT.

The CDR3 loop is CASVLDSEAFF. DNA of the CDR3: TGTGCCAGTGTATTAGACTCCGAAGCTTTCTTT. The rearrangement uses TRBV19 and TRBJ1-1; D ambiguous. The CDR3 runs to 11 residues. The germline V gene encodes CDR1 LNHDA and CDR2 SQIVND (reference sequence). The V end was cut by 8 bases, the J end by 8 bases, with 12 bases between.

The chain uses TRBV12-3 or TRBV12-4 and TRBJ1-4; D is ambiguous. Trimming shortened V by 4 bases and J by 8 bases, and 8 bases separated the two germline ends. The CDR3 spans 12 residues. In DNA, the CDR3 is TGTGCCAGCAGTTCAGGAAACGAAAAACTGTTTTTT. Translation gives CASSSGNEKLFF.

The chain couples TRBV19 to TRBJ1-2; 7 bases align to TRBD1. V dropped 7 bases and J dropped 0; count of bases not matched to a gene: 14. This CDR3 has 17 residues. The germline V gene encodes CDR1 LNHDA and CDR2 SQIVND (reference sequence). CDR3 amino acids: CASNPGTDDPTNYGYTF. The CDR3 DNA reads TGTGCCAGTAATCCCGGGACAGACGACCCAACTAACTATGGCTACACCTTC.

The V call is TRBV19, the J call TRBJ1-2, with TRBD1 identical over 7 bases. Losses at the gene ends were 5 bases for V and 0 bases for J; bases not matched to a gene: 3. The CDR3 is made up of 14 amino acids. Germline V gene sequence: CDR1 LNHDA, CDR2 SQIVND (reference sequence). CDR3: CASSPGQTNYGYTF. Here the CDR3 DNA reads TGTGCCAGTAGTCCGGGACAGACTAACTATGGCTACACCTTC. Full variable domain (rest looked up from reference TRBV19 and TRBJ1-2): DGGITQSPKYLFRKEGQNVTLSCEQNLNHDAMYWYRQDPGQGLRLIYYSQIVNDFQKGDIAEGYSVSREKKESFPLTVTSAQKNPTAFYLCASSPGQTNYGYTFGSGTRLTVV.

This clone appeared once. This rearrangement joins TRBV7-2 to TRBJ1-2, with D possibly being TRBD1 (6 bases). Trimming pared 5 bases from V and 2 bases from J, leaving 9 bases between. The CDR3 runs to 13 residues. Per germline, CDR1 SGHTA and CDR2 FQGNSA. CDR3 nucleotide sequence: TGTGCCAGCAGCCCCACAGGGAACTATGGCTACACCTTC. Protein: CASSPTGNYGYTF.

The genes are TRBV7-2 and TRBJ2-3; 9 nucleotides align to TRBD1. The V gene's germline CDR1 is SGHTA and CDR2 FQGNSA. This CDR3 is built from 14 residues. V was pared by 1 base and J by 4 bases, with 0 bases of the junction left unmatched. CDR3 coding DNA: TGTGCCAGCAGCTTAGGGGACAGGGCAGATACGCAGTATTTT. The encoded protein is CASSLGDRADTQYF. Looking up the rest from reference TRBV7-2 and TRBJ2-3 gives the full variable domain: GAGVSQSPSNKVTEKGKDVELRCDPISGHTALYWYRQSLGQGLEFLIYFQGNSAPDKSGLPSDRFSAERTGGSVSTLTIQRTQQEDSAVYLCASSLGDRADTQYFGPGTRLTVL.

This clone was counted a single time. The chain joins TRBV28 to TRBJ1-6; a weak D match, TRBD1 (5 bases). The CDR3 has 12 amino acids. Germline V gene lookup returns CDR1 MDHEN and CDR2 SYDVKM. Deletions cut 4 bases from V and 9 bases from J, with 7 bases between. Here the CDR3 reads CASSSQVSPLHF. CDR3 coding DNA: TGTGCCAGCAGTTCACAGGTTTCACCCCTCCACTTT. The whole variable domain, filled in from reference TRBV28 and TRBJ1-6, reads DVKVTQSSRYLVKRTGEKVFLECVQDMDHENMFWYRQDPGLGLRLIYFSYDVKMKEKGDIPEGYSVSREKKERFSLILESASTNQTSMYLCASSSQVSPLHFGNGTRLTVT.

This rearrangement joins TRBV5-4 to TRBJ1-2, with D unclear. CDR3 length: 18 amino acids. Germline lookup yields CDR1 SGHNT and CDR2 YYREEE (reference sequence). V lost 0 bases and J lost 9, with 27 bases in between. The DNA for the CDR3 is TGTGCCAGCAGCTTGGACCTAGCGGACCGGACCTCTTTCGTGAGCTACACCTTC. It specifies CASSLDLADRTSFVSYTF.

The chain combines TRBV3-1 (or the pseudogene TRBV3-2) with TRBJ2-2; D is unresolved. Between the trimmed V and J ends, which lost 0 bases and 4 bases, there was a span of 15 bases. There are 17 residues in the CDR3. Germline assignment: CDR1 LGHDT and CDR2 YNNKEL (reference sequence). CDR3 nucleotide sequence: TGTGCCAGCAGCCAAGACCGGGTGACGGGTCGCACCGGGGAGCTGTTTTTT. Protein sequence: CASSQDRVTGRTGELFF.

The gene calls are TRBV5-1 and TRBJ2-1; TRBD2 might be the D (6 bases). This CDR3 spans 16 amino acids. V dropped 0 bases and J dropped 2 bases, with 12 bases sitting between them. Germline CDR1 is SGHRS and CDR2 is YFSETQ. The CDR3: CASSLGPGATYNEQFF. The CDR3, as DNA: TGCGCCAGCAGCTTGGGTCCGGGAGCCACCTACAATGAGCAGTTCTTC.

This CDR3 reads CASSPRTSGRPRPNEQFF. The CDR3 DNA sequence: TGTGCCAGCAGCCCTCGGACTAGCGGGCGCCCCCGTCCCAATGAGCAGTTCTTC. The V and J genes are TRBV5-5 and TRBJ2-1, with TRBD2 matching over 11 bases. After removal of 4 bases from V and 6 bases from J, the junction contained 15 bases not matched to a gene. The CDR3 length is 18 residues. CDR1 and CDR2 (germline): SGHKS, YYEKEE (reference sequence). Together with reference TRBV5-5 and TRBJ2-1, the CDR3 gives the full variable domain: DAGVTQSPTHLIKTRGQQVTLRCSPISGHKSVSWYQQVLGQGPQFIFQYYEKEERGRGNFPDRFSARQFPNYSSELNVNALLLGDSALYLCASSPRTSGRPRPNEQFFGPGTRLTVL.

The rearrangement uses TRBV19 and TRBJ2-7, with 10 bases lining up with TRBD1. CDR1 is LNHDA and CDR2 is SQIVND in the germline V gene (reference sequence). CDR3 length: 15 amino acids. V was pared by 6 bases and J by 6 bases, with 11 bases of the junction left unmatched. The CDR3 nucleotides are TGTGCCAGTAGCGACCCGGGACAGGGGCTCCGCGAGCAGTACTTC. It specifies CASSDPGQGLREQYF.

The rearrangement uses TRBV19 and TRBJ2-1, with 8 bases fitting TRBD2. The germline CDR1 and CDR2 sequences are LNHDA and SQIVND (reference sequence). This CDR3 is 15 amino acids long. J lost 2 bases, V lost 4 bases, and 4 bases had no gene match. CDR3 nucleotides: TGTGCCAGTAGTACTCCGGGACTAGCCTACAATGAGCAGTTCTTC. Translating it yields CASSTPGLAYNEQFF. Combining the CDR3 with reference TRBV19 and TRBJ2-1 gives the whole variable domain DGGITQSPKYLFRKEGQNVTLSCEQNLNHDAMYWYRQDPGQGLRLIYYSQIVNDFQKGDIAEGYSVSREKKESFPLTVTSAQKNPTAFYLCASSTPGLAYNEQFFGPGTRLTVL.

The chain carries TRBV2 and TRBJ1-1; D gene unclear. This CDR3 region has 12 residues. V gave up 3 bases and J gave up 6 bases, with 8 bases separating them. The V gene's germline CDR1 is SNHLY and CDR2 FYNNEI. This CDR3 is CASSEPGPEAFF. CDR3 DNA: TGTGCCAGCAGTGAGCCCGGTCCTGAAGCTTTCTTT. Looking up the rest from reference TRBV2 and TRBJ1-1 gives the full variable domain: EPEVTQTPSHQVTQMGQEVILRCVPISNHLYFYWYRQILGQKVEFLVSFYNNEISEKSEIFDDQFSVERPDGSNFTLKIRSTKLEDSAMYFCASSEPGPEAFFGQGTRLTVV.

This clone was recorded only once. The gene calls are TRBV30 and TRBJ2-1; D call uncertain. This CDR3 region has 12 residues. V lost 1 base to trimming and J lost 2 bases, with 3 bases between them. From germline, CDR1 is GTSNPN and CDR2 SVGIG (reference sequence). The CDR3 region has the DNA TGTGCCTGGAGTGCAGCCTACAATGAGCAGTTCTTC. As protein: CAWSAAYNEQFF.

V gene TRBV19 combines with J gene TRBJ1-2, with D perhaps TRBD1 (5 bases). CDR3 length: 14 residues. With 7 bases removed from V and 6 bases from J, the gap between germline ends came to 18 bases. In germline, CDR1 is LNHDA, CDR2 SQIVND (reference sequence). The CDR3: CASNQGGAVNGYTF. In nucleotides, the CDR3 is TGTGCCAGTAATCAAGGTGGGGCTGTCAATGGCTACACCTTC.

This clone was seen just once. The J gene is TRBJ1-4, the V gene TRBV11-2; 7 bases agree with TRBD1. CDR3 length: 15 residues. Germline values: CDR1 SGHAT, CDR2 FQNNGV. Trimming took 5 bases from V and 5 from J; bases not matched to a gene: 8. The CDR3 protein is CASSLSGTVNEKLFF. The CDR3 nucleotides read TGTGCCAGCAGCCTGTCCGGGACAGTCAATGAAAAACTGTTTTTT.

This clone was recorded only once. V and J are TRBV29-1 and TRBJ1-4; TRBD1 aligns across 7 bases. The germline CDR1 and CDR2 sequences are SQVTM and ANQGSEA. The CDR3 totals 14 residues. Trimming removed 5 bases from V and 8 bases from J; junction bases left unmatched: 11. The CDR3 spells CSVTRDSRREKLFF. The CDR3 bases are TGCAGCGTTACTAGGGACAGTCGGCGAGAAAAACTGTTTTTT.

V is TRBV2 and J is TRBJ2-1; 8 nucleotides line up with TRBD1. V gave up 5 bases and J gave up 8 bases; unmatched junction bases: 8. The length of the CDR3 is 14 residues. Germline CDR1 SNHLY, CDR2 FYNNEI. CDR3 DNA: TGTGCCAGCAGTCGCGACAGGGGAACCGATGAGCAGTTCTTC. Protein product: CASSRDRGTDEQFF. The entire variable domain, with the rest obtained from reference TRBV2 and TRBJ2-1, is as follows: EPEVTQTPSHQVTQMGQEVILRCVPISNHLYFYWYRQILGQKVEFLVSFYNNEISEKSEIFDDQFSVERPDGSNFTLKIRSTKLEDSAMYFCASSRDRGTDEQFFGPGTRLTVL.

V is TRBV6-6 and J is TRBJ1-2, with TRBD1 as a possible D gene (5 bases). The V gene lost 2 bases and the J gene lost 1 base, with 11 bases spanning the gap. Germline V lookup: CDR1 MNHNY, CDR2 SVGAGI (reference sequence). The CDR3 totals 15 residues. The CDR3 bases are TGTGCCAGCAGTTACACTCGGGGGGGTAACTATGGCTACACCTTC. Translating gives CASSYTRGGNYGYTF.

This clone was detected only once. This chain connects TRBV6-4 to TRBJ2-1; 9 nucleotides line up with TRBD2. CDR1 is MRHNA and CDR2 is SNTAGT in the germline V gene. The CDR3 spans 15 residues. V was clipped by 6 bases and J by 4 bases; unmatched bases: 7. The CDR3: CASRTIAGAYNEQFF. The CDR3, as DNA: TGTGCCAGCAGAACTATAGCGGGAGCTTACAATGAGCAGTTCTTC.

This clone showed up just a few times. The V gene is TRBV5-8, the J gene TRBJ1-6, with a tentative D call TRBD1 (6 bases). The V end lost 0 bases, the J end lost 7 bases, and 11 bases lay between the germline ends. CDR1 SGHTS and CDR2 YDEGEE come from the germline V gene. The CDR3 runs to 15 residues. The CDR3 DNA reads TGTGCCAGCAGCTTGGGACAAGGGGGAAATTCACCCCTCCACTTT. Its protein is CASSLGQGGNSPLHF.

The chain recombines TRBV7-2 with TRBJ1-4, with D hard to call. The CDR3 contains 15 residues. Looked up from germline, CDR1 is SGHTA and CDR2 is FQGNSA. Trimming shortened V by 2 bases and J by 2 bases, and 9 bases separated the two germline ends. The CDR3 sequence: CASSLSWQTNEKLFF. In DNA form, the CDR3 reads TGTGCCAGCAGCTTATCGTGGCAGACTAATGAAAAACTGTTTTTT.

V usage is TRBV12-5 and J usage is TRBJ1-1; 7 bases are shared with TRBD1. There are 19 residues in the CDR3. Trimming at V came to 1 base and at J to 2 bases, leaving 16 bases not matched to a gene. From germline, CDR1 is LGHNT and CDR2 FRNRAP. This chain's CDR3 is CASGLAYDGQVLSNTEAFF. For the CDR3, the DNA is TGTGCTAGTGGTTTGGCTTACGACGGACAGGTGCTCTCCAACACTGAAGCTTTCTTT.

The chain couples TRBV7-2 to TRBJ2-5; a weak D match, TRBD2 (5 bases). V was trimmed by 1 base and J by 5 bases, leaving 14 bases between them. The germline CDR1 and CDR2 sequences are SGHTA and FQGNSA. The CDR3 totals 15 residues. The CDR3 loop is CASSLGRGSRETQYF. DNA of the CDR3: TGTGCCAGCAGCTTAGGGAGAGGGTCGCGGGAGACCCAGTACTTC.

V and J are TRBV29-1 and TRBJ1-1, with D perhaps matching TRBD1 (6 bases). Germline CDR1 reads SQVTM; CDR2 reads ANQGSEA. Trimming stripped 4 bases from V and 2 bases from J, with 14 bases between. CDR3 size: 14 residues. This chain's CDR3 is CSVGQVKDNTEAFF. The CDR3 DNA follows: TGCAGCGTTGGACAGGTGAAGGATAACACTGAAGCTTTCTTT. Based on the CDR3 plus reference TRBV29-1 and TRBJ1-1, the full variable domain is SAVISQKPSRDICQRGTSLTIQCQVDSQVTMMFWYRQQPGQSLTLIATANQGSEATYESGFVIDKFPISRPNLTFSTLTVSNMSPEDSSIYLCSVGQVKDNTEAFFGQGTRLTVV.

This chain uses TRBV6-5 with TRBJ1-5, with 10 bases lining up with TRBD1. The V gene's germline CDR1 is MNHEY and CDR2 SVGAGI. The CDR3 extends over 15 amino acids. The V gene end was trimmed by 6 bases and the J gene end by 5 bases; junction bases not matched to a gene: 7. The CDR3 reads CASRRSGTGDQPQHF. CDR3 in DNA: TGTGCCAGCAGACGATCCGGGACAGGGGATCAGCCCCAGCATTTT.

This chain uses TRBV19 with TRBJ1-5; D is unclear. The germline V gene has CDR1 LNHDA and CDR2 SQIVND (reference sequence). The V end was cut by 5 bases, the J end by 5 bases, with 13 bases between. This CDR3 contains 14 residues. CDR3: CASSPLGSDQPQHF. The CDR3 DNA follows: TGTGCCAGTAGTCCCCTTGGGAGCGATCAGCCCCAGCATTTT.